This is a list of T cell receptor beta chains from one sample in a study of T cells in localized non-small cell lung cancer. This table comes from immunoSEQ multiplex PCR, and its TCRdb copy is limited to in-frame clones, with some not included. The repertoire holds about 20,000 clones, with about nine tenths as singletons. The starting material was PBMCs, obtained before any cancer treatment. The receptors originated from a man aged 40 to 69 with stage II squamous cell lung carcinoma. Both conserved end residues are part of each CDR3. Each record gives: CDR3 protein, CDR3 DNA, D gene, clone size, J gene, V gene. The D gene is left open where the match is weak. Where a row states a size, it is once, few, many or the class of an expanded clone; other rows omit it.

CASSQVLSGEQYF | TGCGCCAGCAGCCAAGTGCTGTCCGGGGAGCAGTACTTC | - | - | TRBJ2-7 | TRBV4-3
CASSLAPIRGQAEAFF | TGTGCCAGCAGCTTAGCCCCTATAAGGGGGCAGGCTGAAGCTTTCTTT | TRBD1 | - | TRBJ1-1 | TRBV7-9
CASSQGDSHFEQYF | TGCGCCAGCAGCCAAGGGGACTCCCACTTCGAGCAGTACTTC | - | - | TRBJ2-7 | TRBV4-1
CARLGLAGGNTQYF | TGTGCCAGGCTTGGACTAGCGGGAGGGAATACGCAGTATTTT | TRBD2 | - | TRBJ2-3 | TRBV6-5
CASRSLDEQFF | TGTGCCAGCAGATCGTTAGATGAGCAGTTCTTC | - | - | TRBJ2-1 | TRBV6-5
CASSFQGRNNEQFF | TGTGCCAGCAGTTTCCAGGGGCGGAACAATGAGCAGTTCTTC | - | - | TRBJ2-1 | TRBV27
CASTETVSYEQYF | TGTGCCAGCACCGAGACAGTCTCCTACGAGCAGTACTTC | - | once | TRBJ2-7 | TRBV7-9
CASSLRQGEGYTF | TGCGCCAGCAGCTTGCGTCAGGGGGAGGGCTACACCTTC | TRBD1 | - | TRBJ1-2 | TRBV5-1
CASSVTAGGYEQYF | TGCGCCAGCAGCGTGACGGCAGGGGGGTACGAGCAGTACTTC | - | few | TRBJ2-7 | TRBV5-1
CAWGIRGFRNEQFF | TGTGCCTGGGGAATAAGGGGGTTCAGAAATGAGCAGTTCTTC | - | - | TRBJ2-1 | TRBV30
CASSPWTGGGQPQHF | TGCGCCAGCAGCCCATGGACAGGGGGCGGTCAGCCCCAGCATTTT | TRBD1 | - | TRBJ1-5 | TRBV5-1
CASSVTSGRGYEQYF | TGTGCCAGTAGTGTCACTAGCGGGAGAGGCTACGAGCAGTACTTC | TRBD2 | - | TRBJ2-7 | TRBV19
CASSLSQGNTEAFF | TGTGCCAGCAGCTTATCACAGGGGAACACTGAAGCTTTCTTT | - | - | TRBJ1-1 | TRBV7-6
CASSLGPLVTDTQYF | TGCGCCAGCAGCTTGGGCCCGTTGGTCACAGATACGCAGTATTTT | - | - | TRBJ2-3 | TRBV5-1
CASSRTVQGSPLHF | TGCGCCAGCAGCAGGACAGTTCAAGGATCACCCCTCCACTTT | - | - | TRBJ1-6 | TRBV5-1
CASSPGQGTNEKLFF | TGTGCCAGCTCACCGGGACAGGGAACTAATGAAAAACTGTTTTTT | TRBD1 | - | TRBJ1-4 | TRBV18
CASSLVLRGTDTQYF | TGTGCCAGCAGCTTAGTACTACGTGGGACAGATACGCAGTATTTT | - | - | TRBJ2-3 | TRBV11-2
CSARTGGNQPQHF | TGCAGCGCTAGGACAGGGGGGAATCAGCCCCAGCATTTT | TRBD1 | - | TRBJ1-5 | TRBV29-1
CASNSQGQSTDTQYF | TGTGCCAGCAACTCACAGGGACAAAGCACAGATACGCAGTATTTT | - | - | TRBJ2-3 | TRBV7-9
CASSITESDTQYF | TGTGCCAGTAGTATTACAGAATCAGATACGCAGTATTTT | - | once | TRBJ2-3 | TRBV19
CASRSGQFQETQYF | TGTGCCAGCAGATCGGGACAGTTCCAAGAGACCCAGTACTTC | TRBD1 | - | TRBJ2-5 | TRBV2
CASNDIRMAEAFF | TGTGCCAGCAATGATATAAGAATGGCTGAAGCTTTCTTT | - | - | TRBJ1-1 | TRBV6-5
CASSPRRASYEQYF | TGTGCCAGCAGCCCTAGGCGGGCCTCCTACGAGCAGTACTTC | - | - | TRBJ2-7 | TRBV11-3
CAWKRPYGGGELFF | TGTGCCTGGAAGCGACCTTATGGTGGCGGGGAGCTGTTTTTT | - | - | TRBJ2-2 | TRBV30
CASSLNPPTGIHPLHF | TGTGCCAGCAGCTTAAACCCCCCGACAGGAATTCATCCCCTCCACTTT | - | few | TRBJ1-6 | TRBV7-6
CASSSQGYEQFF | TGTGCCAGCAGCTCACAGGGGTATGAGCAGTTCTTC | TRBD1 | few | TRBJ2-1 | TRBV7-9
CASSFTQGNTEAFF | TGTGCCAGCAGCTTTACACAGGGGAACACTGAAGCTTTCTTT | - | once | TRBJ1-1 | TRBV5-4
CVRSHWPEGDTQYF | TGTGTCAGAAGCCACTGGCCGGAGGGAGATACGCAGTATTTT | - | - | TRBJ2-3 | TRBV7-5
CASSYGRHTSNQPQHF | TGTGCCAGCAGTTACGGTAGACATACTAGCAATCAGCCCCAGCATTTT | - | - | TRBJ1-5 | TRBV6-6
CASSPGTGYEQYF | TGTGCCAGCAGCCCCGGGACAGGCTACGAGCAGTACTTC | TRBD1 | - | TRBJ2-7 | TRBV7-6
CASSPPSPGTVSKGNTIYF | TGTGCCAGCAGCCCCCCATCCCCCGGGACAGTCTCGAAAGGAAACACCATATATTTT | TRBD1 | - | TRBJ1-3 | TRBV5-6
CASSPLWGPEEKLFF | TGCGCCAGCAGCCCCTTATGGGGTCCAGAAGAAAAACTGTTTTTT | - | - | TRBJ1-4 | TRBV4-3
CASTTFGGEAFF | TGTGCCAGCACCACTTTCGGTGGTGAAGCTTTCTTT | - | few | TRBJ1-1 | TRBV19
CASKPSGTGVHGYTF | TGTGCCAGTAAACCCTCCGGGACAGGGGTCCATGGCTACACCTTC | TRBD1 | - | TRBJ1-2 | TRBV19
CASSGPDRVVYGYTF | TGTGCCAGCAGTGGCCCTGACAGGGTCGTCTATGGCTACACCTTC | TRBD1 | - | TRBJ1-2 | TRBV6-5
CASTQLQNTEAFF | TGTGCCAGCACCCAACTCCAGAACACTGAAGCTTTCTTT | - | - | TRBJ1-1 | TRBV11-3
CASSLRRKGNTIYF | TGTGCCAGCAGCTTAAGAAGGAAAGGAAACACCATATATTTT | - | - | TRBJ1-3 | TRBV5-6
CASSGTGTGTYEQYF | TGTGCCAGTAGTGGTACCGGGACAGGGACCTACGAGCAGTACTTC | TRBD1 | - | TRBJ2-7 | TRBV19
CASSEPRAGNTIYF | TGTGCCAGCAGTGAACCCAGGGCCGGAAACACCATATATTTT | - | - | TRBJ1-3 | TRBV2
CASGRGTGANVLTF | TGTGCCAGCGGCCGTGGTACTGGGGCCAACGTCCTGACTTTC | - | - | TRBJ2-6 | TRBV6-6
CASSNGQGPYEQYF | TGTGCCAGCAGCAACGGACAGGGACCCTACGAGCAGTACTTC | TRBD1 | - | TRBJ2-7 | TRBV9
CATRRGTSNQPQHF | TGTGCCACCAGGAGGGGGACGAGCAATCAGCCCCAGCATTTT | - | - | TRBJ1-5 | TRBV15
CASSWDRATGELFF | TGTGCCAGCAGCTGGGACAGGGCCACCGGGGAGCTGTTTTTT | TRBD1 | - | TRBJ2-2 | TRBV2
CASRRQGANYGYTF | TGTGCCAGCCGAAGACAGGGAGCTAACTATGGCTACACCTTC | TRBD1 | - | TRBJ1-2 | TRBV25-1
CASSPAPGYGYTF | TGTGCCAGTTCCCCGGCGCCCGGGTATGGCTACACCTTC | - | - | TRBJ1-2 | TRBV19
CASSGNREAFF | TGTGCCAGCAGTGGAAACAGGGAAGCTTTCTTT | - | - | TRBJ1-1 | TRBV25-1
CASSALGGRETQYF | TGTGCCAGCAGTGCCCTGGGGGGCAGGGAGACCCAGTACTTC | - | - | TRBJ2-5 | TRBV25-1
CASSPHGEVTQYF | TGTGCCAGCAGTCCCCATGGGGAGGTGACCCAGTACTTC | - | - | TRBJ2-5 | TRBV2
CASSSNLGGRGEKLFF | TGTGCCAGCAGCTCCAATCTGGGGGGGCGCGGTGAAAAACTGTTTTTT | - | - | TRBJ1-4 | TRBV7-9
CASSRGGGQETQYF | TGTGCCAGCAGTCGGGGGGGCGGGCAAGAGACCCAGTACTTC | TRBD2 | - | TRBJ2-5 | TRBV6-5
CASSPGGEYGYTF | TGTGCCAGCAGCCCTGGCGGGGAGTATGGCTACACCTTC | - | - | TRBJ1-2 | TRBV7-6
CASSLRQANTEAFF | TGTGCCAGCAGCTTGAGACAGGCGAACACTGAAGCTTTCTTT | - | - | TRBJ1-1 | TRBV5-4
CASRRSEGYGYTF | TGTGCCAGCAGGCGAAGTGAGGGTTATGGCTACACCTTC | - | once | TRBJ1-2 | TRBV6-5
CASSLTGSAKAFF | TGTGCCAGCAGCTTGACAGGGTCGGCCAAAGCTTTCTTT | TRBD1 | - | TRBJ1-1 | TRBV7-2
CASSPAGNWYEQYF | TGTGCCAGCAGTCCAGCAGGGAATTGGTACGAGCAGTACTTC | - | once | TRBJ2-7 | TRBV6-5
CASSLWGATGELFF | TGTGCCAGCAGCCTTTGGGGGGCCACCGGGGAGCTGTTTTTT | - | - | TRBJ2-2 | TRBV7-9
CASSYPAGPYTDTQYF | TGTGCCAGCAGTTACCCTGCGGGGCCCTACACAGATACGCAGTATTTT | - | - | TRBJ2-3 | TRBV6-6
CASSLVKGGLRDTQYF | TGTGCCAGCAGCTTAGTCAAGGGGGGGTTGAGAGATACGCAGTATTTT | - | - | TRBJ2-3 | TRBV7-9
CASSAPGVGNSPLHF | TGTGCCAGCAGCGCCCCGGGAGTGGGGAATTCACCCCTCCACTTT | - | - | TRBJ1-6 | TRBV7-9